These 23 T cell receptor beta chains were all obtained from the same sample, sequenced in a study of radiation and T cells in renal cell carcinoma. The table came from immunoSEQ multiplex PCR; TCRdb's copy has only in-frame clones and leaves some out. The data hold over 55,000 clones, with around 78% observed a single time. Time point defined: blood 2 weeks post-SBRT. As for treatment: 15 Gy SBRT to primary tumor, nephrectomy 4 weeks later. This material consisted of blood, taken from a patient whose treatment included radiotherapy and nephrectomy. These receptors originate from a man aged 55 to 69 with renal cell carcinoma.

On this clone itself: This same CDR3 is encoded by further DNA sequences in the sample. The rearrangement joins TRBV18 to TRBJ1-3; no reliable D call. V was clipped by 2 bases and J by 1 base, with 9 bases between them. CDR1 KGHSH and CDR2 LQKENI come from the germline V gene. The CDR3 is 15 amino acids. Written as DNA, the CDR3 is TGTGCCAGCTCACCAAACGCATTATCTGGAAACACCATATATTTT. It translates to CASSPNALSGNTIYF.

The CDR3 sequence is CASSSSPQNTGELFF. In DNA form, the CDR3 reads TGTGCCAGCAGCTCGTCACCCCAGAACACCGGGGAGCTGTTTTTT. The chain recombines TRBV5-5 with TRBJ2-2; D remains ambiguous. There are 15 residues in the CDR3. Germline CDR1 is SGHKS and CDR2 is YYEKEE (reference sequence). The V end was cut by 3 bases, the J end by 1 base, with 10 bases between.

This clone was observed a single time. The rearrangement uses TRBV5-1 and TRBJ2-7, with D possibly being TRBD1 (7 bases). V lost 1 base and J lost 2, with 10 bases in between. Germline lookup yields CDR1 SGHRS and CDR2 YFSETQ. The CDR3 consists of 14 residues. The CDR3 spells CASSLTGEAYEQYV. DNA of the CDR3: TGCGCCAGCAGCTTGACAGGGGAGGCCTACGAGCAGTACGTC.

This clone is deemed medium-sized. This rearrangement joins TRBV5-1 to TRBJ2-5; TRBD1 agrees at 8 bases. The germline CDR1 and CDR2 sequences are SGHRS and YFSETQ. CDR3 size: 13 residues. Trimming cost V 6 bases and J 2 bases; bases outside gene matches: 3. The CDR3 here is CASTHRGQETQYF. DNA for the CDR3: TGCGCCAGCACCCACAGGGGGCAAGAGACCCAGTACTTC. The entire variable domain, with the rest obtained from reference TRBV5-1 and TRBJ2-5, is as follows: KAGVTQTPRYLIKTRGQQVTLSCSPISGHRSVSWYQQTPGQGLQFLFEYFSETQRNKGNFPGRFSGRQFSNSRSEMNVSTLELGDSALYLCASTHRGQETQYFGPGTRLLVL.

The chain couples TRBV5-1 to TRBJ2-1; D may match TRBD1 or TRBD2 (5 bases each). The V end was cut by 0 bases, the J end by 9 bases, with 7 bases between. This CDR3 region has 12 residues. In germline, CDR1 is SGHRS, CDR2 YFSETQ. The CDR3 is CASSLEGTEQFF. Here the CDR3 DNA reads TGCGCCAGCAGCTTGGAGGGGACTGAGCAGTTCTTC.

The rearrangement uses TRBV18 and TRBJ2-7, with D possibly TRBD1 on 6 matching bases. Germline V CDR1 and CDR2: KGHSH, LQKENI. The CDR3 runs to 13 residues. Trimming stripped 2 bases from V and 9 bases from J, with 14 bases between. CDR3: CASSPAQGEGQYF. The DNA for the CDR3 is TGTGCCAGCTCACCAGCACAGGGAGAAGGGCAGTACTTC.

This clone was found a few times. The chain has TRBV2 and TRBJ1-1; no firm D call. The V and J ends lost 11 bases and 2 bases respectively, with 9 bases between them. This CDR3 is 11 amino acids long. Germline loops: CDR1 SNHLY, CDR2 FYNNEI. This CDR3 is CAVAINTEAFF. The DNA for the CDR3 is TGTGCCGTCGCCATAAACACTGAAGCTTTCTTT.

The chain recombines TRBV10-3 with TRBJ2-3, with 8 bases identical to TRBD2. With 0 bases clipped from V and 0 bases from J, the junction kept 8 bases outside the gene matches. Germline V gene lookup returns CDR1 ENHRY and CDR2 SYGVKD. The CDR3 spans 18 residues. CDR3 protein: CAISESLSGGTSTDTQYF. The CDR3 DNA is TGTGCCATCAGTGAGTCATTAAGCGGGGGAACTAGCACAGATACGCAGTATTTT.

V and J are TRBV6-1 and TRBJ1-5; D is possibly TRBD1 (5 bases). This CDR3 is 15 amino acids long. Per germline, CDR1 MNHNS and CDR2 SASEGT. The V end lost 2 bases, the J end lost 2 bases, and 10 bases lay between the germline ends. The CDR3 loop reads CASSEFGGGNQPQHF. CDR3 in DNA: TGTGCCAGCAGTGAATTTGGAGGGGGCAATCAGCCCCAGCATTTT.

This chain connects TRBV9 to TRBJ2-3, with D tentatively TRBD1 or TRBD2 (6 bases each). Germline V gives CDR1 SGDLS, CDR2 YYNGEE. CDR3 length equals 15 residues. V was shortened by 3 bases and J by 2 bases, with 13 bases between the two germline ends. The CDR3 DNA sequence: TGTGCCAGCAGCGGCGGAGGGGGGTTCACAGATACGCAGTATTTT. Translation gives CASSGGGGFTDTQYF.

The chain joins TRBV9 to TRBJ1-1; D uncertain. The CDR3 covers 14 residues. The V end was cut by 0 bases, the J end by 8 bases, with 14 bases between. Germline V CDR1 and CDR2: SGDLS, YYNGEE. CDR3 region: CASSVAPQEREAFF. The CDR3, as DNA: TGTGCCAGCAGCGTAGCGCCCCAGGAAAGAGAAGCTTTCTTT.

This clone was observed once. The chain recombines TRBV13 with TRBJ1-1, with TRBD1 matching over 7 bases. There are 12 residues in the CDR3. V dropped 5 bases and J dropped 7; count of bases not matched to a gene: 4. Germline V gives CDR1 PRHDT, CDR2 FYEKMQ (reference sequence). CDR3 sequence reads: CASSAGDSEAFF. The DNA of the CDR3 is TGTGCCAGCAGCGCGGGGGACAGTGAAGCTTTCTTT.

The V and J genes are TRBV5-1 and TRBJ1-2; D perhaps matches TRBD1 (5 bases). Looked up from germline, CDR1 is SGHRS and CDR2 is YFSETQ. The CDR3 runs to 14 residues. V was pared by 4 bases and J by 1 base, with 11 bases between. CDR3 region: CASSPPTVNYGYTF. The CDR3, as DNA: TGCGCCAGCAGCCCCCCGACAGTTAACTATGGCTACACCTTC.

The chain carries TRBV5-1 and TRBJ1-1, with D tentatively TRBD1 (6 bases). Germline values: CDR1 SGHRS, CDR2 YFSETQ. Trimming cost V 1 base and J 2 bases, with 12 bases left between them. The CDR3 is 15 amino acids. CDR3 in amino acids: CASSLQGPPNTEAFF. The CDR3 coding sequence is TGCGCCAGCAGCTTGCAGGGGCCGCCAAACACTGAAGCTTTCTTT.

CDR3 loop: CASSPGTGGNYNEQFF. CDR3 sequence (DNA): TGCGCCAGCAGCCCCGGGACAGGGGGCAATTACAATGAGCAGTTCTTC. The chain joins TRBV10-1 to TRBJ2-1; TRBD1 agrees at 12 bases. V lost 6 bases, J lost 4 bases, and 7 bases stayed unmatched. CDR3 size: 16 residues. Germline V gene sequence: CDR1 WNHNN, CDR2 SYGVQD (reference sequence).

The genes are TRBV5-1 and TRBJ2-5; possible D gene TRBD2, 6 bases. V gave up 4 bases and J gave up 5 bases, with 12 bases separating them. The CDR3 extends over 13 amino acids. The germline V gene encodes CDR1 SGHRS and CDR2 YFSETQ. As DNA, the CDR3 is TGCGCCAGCAGCCTAATGGGAGGCGAGACCCAGTACTTC. Amino acid sequence: CASSLMGGETQYF.

The chain has TRBV6-1 and TRBJ2-7; TRBD1 matches 11 bases. Trimming removed 6 bases from V and 3 bases from J; junction bases left unmatched: 4. The CDR3 length is 14 residues. Germline CDR1 and CDR2: MNHNS and SASEGT. The CDR3: CASSRGTGGYEQYF. The CDR3, as DNA: TGTGCCAGCAGCCGCGGGACAGGGGGCTACGAGCAGTACTTC.

CDR3: CSAAWGAGSNTEAFF. The CDR3 DNA reads as TGCAGCGCGGCATGGGGGGCAGGATCGAACACTGAAGCTTTCTTT. The rearrangement links TRBV29-1 to TRBJ1-1, with D perhaps TRBD1 (6 bases). The CDR3 totals 15 residues. Germline V gene lookup returns CDR1 SQVTM and CDR2 ANQGSEA. V lost 7 bases to trimming and J lost 1 base, with 19 bases between them.

The J gene is TRBJ1-2, the V gene TRBV27; D may be TRBD1 (6 bases). CDR3 size: 17 residues. CDR1 is MNHEY, CDR2 SMNVEV, per germline (reference sequence). Trimming stripped 5 bases from V and 3 bases from J, with 22 bases between. The CDR3 here is CASSPQPPGGGYYGYTF. The DNA of the CDR3 is TGTGCCAGCAGTCCGCAACCGCCCGGAGGGGGTTACTATGGCTACACCTTC.

This clone has a handful of counts. The chain links TRBV27 to TRBJ1-5; D gene uncertain. V lost 8 bases, J lost 4 bases, and 3 bases lay in between. This CDR3 spans 10 amino acids. CDR1 is MNHEY and CDR2 is SMNVEV in the germline V gene (reference sequence). This CDR3 is CASGNQPQHF. In DNA, the CDR3 is TGTGCCAGCGGGAATCAGCCCCAGCATTTT.

This clone was recorded once. The gene calls are TRBV9 and TRBJ1-1, with D tentatively TRBD1 (5 bases). The CDR3 runs to 14 residues. Germline CDR1 and CDR2: SGDLS and YYNGEE. The ends were cut back, 4 bases at V and 0 bases at J, with 10 bases in the middle. Here the CDR3 DNA reads TGTGCCAGCAGCAAGGGACGGATGAACACTGAAGCTTTCTTT. Translating it yields CASSKGRMNTEAFF.

Only a few counts were recorded for this clone. The V call is TRBV15, the J call TRBJ2-7, with TRBD2 as a possible D gene (6 bases). From germline, CDR1 is LNHNV and CDR2 YYDKDF (reference sequence). The V end lost 0 bases, the J end lost 6 bases, and 9 bases lay between the germline ends. There are 13 residues in the CDR3. CDR3: CATSRDGRREQYV. In nucleotides, the CDR3 is TGTGCCACCAGCAGAGATGGGAGGCGCGAGCAGTACGTC.

This chain joins TRBV14 and TRBJ2-3; TRBD2 is a possible D gene (6 bases). Germline CDR1 SGHDN, CDR2 FVKESK. Between the trimmed V and J ends, which lost 4 bases and 3 bases, there was a span of 11 bases. This CDR3 spans 14 amino acids. CDR3 DNA: TGTGCCAGCAGCCTCGGCGGGGCGACAGATACGCAGTATTTT. Residues: CASSLGGATDTQYF. Complete variable domain (other parts from reference TRBV14 and TRBJ2-3): EAGVTQFPSHSVIEKGQTVTLRCDPISGHDNLYWYRRVMGKEIKFLLHFVKESKQDESGMPNNRFLAERTGGTYSTLKVQPAELEDSGVYFCASSLGGATDTQYFGPGTRLTVL.